This T cell receptor (beta chain) was profiled in a study of shared clonotypes between healthy human individuals. Study as a whole: The cohort comprised a couple of women and a few men. Their ages spanned 18 to 49 years. CD4 naive and CD4 memory each took three plates per donor, while CD8 naive took two and CD8 memory one.

The naive CD8 subset, CD45RO-negative cells positively selected for CCR7, excluded terminally differentiated effector memory CD45RA+ cells. Donors were healthy HIV-negative adults without recently reported acute infections or vaccinations. Donors, without exception, were Caucasian adults residing in Nashville, Tennessee. Some clones are missing from TCRdb's copy, which holds only in-frame ones; the method was immunoSEQ multiplex PCR. Of millions of clones listed, about 94% are singletons. This clone was recorded once. Sequenced sample: naive CD8+ T cells sorted from blood. This TCR was recovered from a man aged 18 to 29 in good health.

Here the CDR3 reads CASSGGLYNEQFF. CDR3 bases: TGCGCCAGCAGCGGGGGACTTTACAATGAGCAGTTCTTC. The chain combines TRBV5-1 with TRBJ2-1; D perhaps matches TRBD2 (6 bases). CDR1 and CDR2 from the germline V gene are SGHRS and YFSETQ. V was pared by 4 bases and J by 4 bases, with 9 bases between. This CDR3 has 13 residues.